This TCR beta chain stems from a study of T cell responses to AZD1222 COVID-19 vaccine. In regard to this clone: Its antigen is as yet unknown.

Overall study findings and caveats: The breadth and depth of Spike-specific TCRs increased once two AZD1222 doses had been given. The donor group comprised mostly white British people and more females; the analysis possibly underestimated clonal diversity. Variant regions that are unmutated are reportedly the target of nearly half of spike-specific TCRs. Repertoire samples came only from after the peak T cell response.

Germline loops: CDR1 LNHDA, CDR2 SQIVND (reference sequence). The V end lost 5 bases, the J end lost 2 bases, and 12 bases lay between the germline ends. The CDR3 runs 14 residues. The protocol was immunoSEQ multiplex PCR, while the TCRdb copy is restricted to in-frame clones and leaves out a portion. The sample holds about 88,000 clones; around 90% are singletons and the top ten take around 5%. The clonotype comes from an adult who received the AZD1222 COVID-19 vaccine. The sample was peripheral blood, taken 28 days after the second AZD1222 dose. The chain recombines TRBV19 with TRBJ1-1; possible D gene TRBD1, 6 bases. The CDR3 DNA is TGTGCCAGTAGTCTCCTGACAGGAAACACTGAAGCTTTCTTT. As protein: CASSLLTGNTEAFF.